Sequencing of this T cell receptor (beta chain) was carried out in a study of regulatory T cells in long-lasting Graves disease. Notes on the study in general: Reduced TCR diversity was observed in persistent Graves' patients versus newly diagnosed patients.

Assembly of TCR beta libraries relied on iRepertoire HTBI primers together with Arm-PCR of CDR3 regions. MiXCR, run by TCRdb on the multiplex PCR reads, gives a single entry per CDR3 protein. Here the sample spans some 400,000 distinct CDR3 sequences, 15% being singletons. V dropped 3 bases and J dropped 6; count of bases not matched to a gene: 13. This CDR3 spans 17 amino acids. The germline V gene encodes CDR1 MNHEY and CDR2 SVGEGT. This sample's time point: newly diagnosed GD, antithyroid drugs for less than 3 months. RNA extracted from PBMCs served as the sequencing template. This clonotype was observed a few times. Antigen specificity is unknown. In addition, the sample was reused for a study of T cells in Graves' hyperthyroidism and ophthalmopathy.

The source material was peripheral blood mononuclear cells (PBMCs), sampled at new diagnosis, from a patient treated with antithyroid drugs. This receptor was obtained from a woman aged 25-40 years with Graves disease. The chain carries TRBV6-2 or TRBV6-3 and TRBJ2-1; TRBD2 matches at 8 bases. Written as DNA, the CDR3 is TGTGCCAGCAGTTATTACGCCGGGACTAGAATCTCCAATGAGCAGTTCTTC. This sequence encodes CASSYYAGTRISNEQFF.